This T cell receptor (beta chain) originates from a study of T cells in Graves' hyperthyroidism and ophthalmopathy. General study points: In the blood, most expanded thyroid clonotypes above 0.001 appeared as well.

The CDR3 regions of TCR beta were amplified from RNA transcripts. First-round RT-PCR targeting the TCR CDR3 was performed with the HTBI primer set. TCRdb re-called the multiplex PCR reads through MiXCR, storing one row per CDR3 protein. The table includes some 570,000 distinct CDR3 sequences, 14% detected once. A NOSPECS grade of at least 4, a Clinical Activity Score of at least 3 and duration under 3 months were recorded in ophthalmopathy patients. Exclusions: uncontrolled infection, other autoimmune disease, pregnancy, lactation. Thyroid ultrasound, orbital computed tomography, clinical symptoms, and serum thyroxine and TRAb underpinned diagnoses. Germline CDR1 reads MDHEN; CDR2 reads SYDVKM. Trimming shortened V by 5 bases and J by 5 bases, and 6 bases separated the two germline ends. The CDR3 has 12 residues. This clonotype was counted many times. Its antigen is still unknown.

This clonotype was sampled from a woman between 18 and 29 years old with Graves' ophthalmopathy. The material sequenced was blood. This chain links TRBV28 with TRBJ1-4; no definite D call. As DNA, the CDR3 is TGTGCCAGCAGTGGAGGGAATGAAAAACTGTTTTTT. Translated, it gives CASSGGNEKLFF.